A few counts support the clone carrying this T cell receptor beta chain. The trim removed 4 bases at V and 6 bases at J, leaving 7 bases unmatched. This CDR3 has 14 amino acids. Germline lookup yields CDR1 MGHRA and CDR2 YSYEKL. In TCRdb, the 5' RACE reads were re-called with MiXCR into one record per CDR3 protein. Of 50,000 to 80,000 distinct CDR3 sequences listed, 22% are singletons. The genes are TRBV4-1 and TRBJ1-2; the match to TRBD1 covers 8 bases. Sequenced: memory CD4+ T cells sorted from a lymph node. Subset: memory CD4+ T cells, CD4+CD45RO+CD25-. The receptor was derived from a female donor with breast cancer. The CDR3 loop reads CASSPGQGFNGYTF. Here the CDR3 DNA reads TGCGCCAGCAGCCCCGGACAGGGATTCAATGGCTACACCTTC.